This TCR beta chain comes out of a study of cytotoxic CD8 clonotypes in ibrutinib-treated CLL (dated by TCRdb to the early 2020s). Notes on the research overall: The cohort was composed of about 10 relapsed/refractory and roughly 16 treatment-naive patients; IGHV unmutated status was identified in 17 to 18 patients. Partial responses were observed in about 25 patients and complete responses in 2; after a median follow-up of 68 months, remission was maintained in some 14 patients and progression was observed in approximately 12. The response samples were drawn at a median of roughly twelve months into treatment, with a range of about 6 to 40 months. On average, each sample had 255,043 productive templates and under 95,000 productive rearrangements. Longitudinal samples were obtainable from about 30% of the roughly 86 participants in the trial. Cryopreserved peripheral blood mononuclear cells were collected before treatment, at response, and at either disease progression or sustained remission. Every remission and progressive disease sample was obtained while ibrutinib was still being received by the patients. Study-wide conclusions, independent of this receptor: Baseline clonality was found to be higher than that of age-matched healthy donors and was strongly correlated with circulating CD8+ T-cell counts. Sampling times were not matched between sustained-remission and progressing patients, and lymph node repertoires were not studied. Public clonotypes were rare and either contracted or stayed stable during treatment, and the rise in clonality at ibrutinib response reflected the expansion of private clonotypes. Clonality increased at ibrutinib response, stayed stable in sustained remission, and fell back toward baseline at progression.

The meaning of the sample's time point label: progressive disease on ibrutinib. For TCR beta library preparation, about 2 micrograms of genomic DNA were extracted from the cryopreserved PBMCs. Longitudinal blood samples from CLL patients receiving ibrutinib monotherapy were subjected to high-throughput TCR beta sequencing. The patients were enrolled in a single-center, open-label phase 2 trial of ibrutinib monotherapy. The germline V end is reduced by 1 base and the J end by 5 bases; junction bases left unmatched: 7. The germline V gene gives CDR1 as SGHTA and CDR2 as FQGNSA. The CDR3, from cysteine to phenylalanine, totals 15 residues. The only DNA kept is the CDR3, 45 bases in frame from the first base. This clone was counted a single time. No antigen is known for it. Per-base qualities were not stored, and no clone one base away is much larger. The goal of deep resolution MiSeq sequencing was a depth between 1 in 1 million and 1 in 200,000 T cells, and coverage averaged 10x per clonotype. TCR beta libraries were generated with the immunoSEQ hsTCRB Kit. On the authors' methods: Data were analyzed with ImmunoSEQ Data Assistant and ImmunoSEQ Analyzer, with V, D and J genes assigned per IMGT definitions. Clonality, which ranges from 0 to 1, was calculated as one minus the normalized Shannon entropy of productive rearrangement frequencies. Only overrepresented clonotypes making up at least 0.05% of each patient's repertoire were included in the public clonotype analysis. Thirteen age-matched healthy donor repertoires from immuneACCESS were used as controls for clonality. TCRdb carries this immuneACCESS record with in-frame sequences only. Its versions omit some clonotypes, under half of them owing to an unresolved V gene in the studies checked, with the rest unexplained. That table supplies the V and J calls and clone size; D and trimming were determined from the DNA. The sample table shows 150,000 to 200,000 clones, and 88% are seen once. The ten largest clones represent about 3% of the sample.

The receptor chain draws on TRBV7-2 and TRBJ1-1; the central 7 bases match TRBD1. The TCR was taken from a human donor with chronic lymphocytic leukemia. The starting material was PBMCs, obtained at disease progression, from a patient treated with ibrutinib. The bases read TGTGCCAGCAGCTTAGGAGGGGGCGTGAGGACTGAAGCTTTCTTT. This gives the protein CASSLGGGVRTEAFF.